A single sample gave rise to the 21 T cell receptor beta chains below, sequenced in a study of blood T cell repertoires in COVID-19. Clones were sequenced by immunoSEQ multiplex PCR, and TCRdb holds only the in-frame ones, with some missing. The sample records over 30,000 clones, less than 95% being singletons. The source material was peripheral blood. All receptors derive from a man at least 80 years old with acute or convalescent COVID-19.

There are a few counts of this clone. Here the CDR3 reads CASSLAGTGNQPQHF. DNA for the CDR3: TGTGCCAGCAGTCTAGCCGGGACAGGGAATCAGCCCCAGCATTTT. The V call is TRBV6-6, the J call TRBJ1-5; TRBD1 matches 9 bases. This CDR3 contains 15 residues. Germline V gene data show CDR1 as MNHNY and CDR2 as SVGAGI (reference sequence). With V trimmed by 5 bases and J by 4 bases, 6 bases remained unmatched.

The table lists this clone with a few counts. The J gene is TRBJ2-7, the V gene TRBV19, with TRBD1 as a possible D gene (5 bases). The germline CDR1 and CDR2 sequences are LNHDA and SQIVND (reference sequence). CDR3 length: 13 residues. V gave up 1 base and J gave up 6 bases, with 10 bases separating them. CDR3 region: CASSIVRGLEQYF. The CDR3 DNA is TGTGCCAGTAGTATAGTTAGGGGCCTCGAGCAGTACTTC.

As concerns this clone: Distinct nucleotide sequences in the sample also encode this CDR3. The V gene is TRBV19, the J gene TRBJ2-2; the D gene is possibly TRBD1 (5 bases). CDR3 size: 13 residues. Germline V gene sequence: CDR1 LNHDA, CDR2 SQIVND (reference sequence). Trimming cost V 4 bases and J 5 bases, with 8 bases left between them. CDR3 nucleotide sequence: TGTGCCAGTAGTACTCAGGGAACCGGGGAGCTGTTTTTT. It translates to CASSTQGTGELFF.

The J gene is TRBJ2-5, the V gene TRBV7-3, with a possible D match to TRBD1 (6 bases). The ends were cut back, 5 bases at V and 4 bases at J, with 11 bases in the middle. Germline CDR1 reads SGHTA; CDR2 reads FQGTGA. CDR3 length: 13 residues. CDR3 sequence (DNA): TGTGCCAGCAGCAAACAGGGATCAGAGACCCAGTACTTC. Its protein is CASSKQGSETQYF.

This clone appeared once. This chain uses TRBV2 with TRBJ1-6; the match to TRBD1 covers 9 bases. The CDR3 spans 15 residues. Germline V gives CDR1 SNHLY, CDR2 FYNNEI. V lost 6 bases, J lost 1 base, and 1 base stayed unmatched. The CDR3 is CASRGTGSYNSPLHF. CDR3 sequence (DNA): TGTGCCAGCAGGGGGACAGGGTCCTATAATTCACCCCTCCACTTT.

The DNA for the CDR3 is TGTGCCAGCAGCTGGGACAGGGACTATGGCTACACCTTC. Translating gives CASSWDRDYGYTF. The rearrangement joins TRBV5-4 to TRBJ1-2; 9 bases map to TRBD1. There are 13 residues in the CDR3. The J segment lost 3 bases and the V segment lost 3 bases, leaving 0 bases of the junction unmatched. The V gene's germline CDR1 is SGHNT and CDR2 YYREEE (reference sequence).

A remark on this clone: In the same sample, other DNA sequences code for this CDR3. This chain links TRBV6-5 with TRBJ1-1; possible D gene TRBD1, 5 bases. From germline, CDR1 is MNHEY and CDR2 SVGAGI. CDR3 size: 14 residues. The V and J ends lost 0 bases and 3 bases respectively, with 8 bases between them. The DNA of the CDR3 is TGTGCCAGCAGTTACTCCAAGGGGTACACTGAAGCTTTCTTT. Its translation is CASSYSKGYTEAFF.

Turning to this clone: Other DNA variants within this sample encode the same CDR3. This chain links TRBV11-2 with TRBJ1-1; maybe TRBD1 (5 bases). CDR1 SGHAT and CDR2 FQNNGV come from the germline V gene. Trimming took off 0 bases at V and 5 bases at J, with 7 bases between the two ends. This CDR3 spans 13 amino acids. The CDR3 spells CASSLDRDTEAFF. Here the CDR3 DNA reads TGTGCCAGCAGCTTAGACAGGGATACTGAAGCTTTCTTT.

V is TRBV18 and J is TRBJ2-1; D unclear. The CDR3 runs 15 residues. The V and J ends lost 3 bases and 3 bases respectively, with 12 bases between them. CDR1 KGHSH and CDR2 LQKENI come from the germline V gene. CDR3 amino acids: CASSPVGYNYNEQFF. CDR3 sequence (DNA): TGTGCCAGCTCACCTGTTGGTTACAACTACAATGAGCAGTTCTTC.

This chain connects TRBV10-3 to TRBJ1-2, with D uncertain. V lost 2 bases and J lost 5, with 9 bases in between. There are 13 residues in the CDR3. The germline gives CDR1 ENHRY, CDR2 SYGVKD. Here the CDR3 reads CAISEQAWYGYTF. The DNA of the CDR3 is TGTGCCATCAGTGAGCAGGCCTGGTATGGCTACACCTTC.

V usage is TRBV5-1 and J usage is TRBJ1-6; tentatively, D is TRBD1 (6 bases). Germline V lookup: CDR1 SGHRS, CDR2 YFSETQ. The length of the CDR3 is 18 residues. The V end lost 2 bases, the J end lost 8 bases, and 23 bases lay between the germline ends. The CDR3 coding sequence is TGCGCCAGCAGCTTCTGGTCTTCTCGCCGGGGGGGCGATTCACCCCTCCACTTT. This encodes CASSFWSSRRGGDSPLHF.

The chain recombines TRBV10-3 with TRBJ1-2; 10 bases fit TRBD1. CDR1 ENHRY and CDR2 SYGVKD come from the germline V gene. This CDR3 has 12 amino acids. The trim removed 6 bases at V and 8 bases at J, leaving 3 bases unmatched. The CDR3 region has the DNA TGTGCCATCAGGGGACAGGGGCTGGGCTACACCTTC. It yields the protein CAIRGQGLGYTF.

The chain combines TRBV19 with TRBJ2-1; TRBD1 matches at 11 bases. V shed 4 bases, J shed 8 bases, and the junction held 10 bases outside the gene matches. This CDR3 is built from 16 residues. CDR1 and CDR2 from the germline V gene are LNHDA and SQIVND (reference sequence). Here the CDR3 reads CASSTGDRGTSDEQFF. The CDR3 coding sequence is TGTGCCAGTAGTACCGGGGACAGGGGGACGTCCGATGAGCAGTTCTTC.

This chain uses TRBV28 with TRBJ2-1, with 7 positions matching TRBD2. The V segment lost 3 bases and the J segment 4 bases; nucleotides outside the gene matches: 9. From germline, CDR1 is MDHEN and CDR2 SYDVKM. CDR3 length: 16 amino acids. The CDR3 sequence: CASSLSGATLYNEQFF. The DNA of the CDR3 is TGTGCCAGCAGTTTGAGCGGGGCGACCCTATACAATGAGCAGTTCTTC.

This rearrangement joins TRBV5-5 to TRBJ1-5; TRBD1 might be the D (6 bases). Germline V CDR1 and CDR2: SGHKS, YYEKEE (reference sequence). Trimming shortened V by 5 bases and J by 7 bases, and 16 bases separated the two germline ends. There are 14 residues in the CDR3. CDR3 coding DNA: TGTGCCAGCAGTTGGGACATGACCCCCCAGCCCCAGCATTTT. Protein product: CASSWDMTPQPQHF.

This clone came up a few times. This rearrangement joins TRBV4-2 to TRBJ1-6, with D possibly being TRBD1 (5 bases). The ends were cut back, 0 bases at V and 4 bases at J, with 13 bases in the middle. Germline-derived CDR1 and CDR2 are LGHNA and YNFKEQ. The CDR3 contains 17 residues. CDR3 bases: TGTGCCAGCAGCCAAGATTGGACAAGACCTTATAATTCACCCCTCCACTTT. Its protein is CASSQDWTRPYNSPLHF.

The chain joins TRBV5-5 to TRBJ1-5; 11 bases map to TRBD1. Germline assignment: CDR1 SGHKS and CDR2 YYEKEE (reference sequence). V shed 0 bases and J 7 bases; nucleotides not matched to a gene: 9. This CDR3 is 17 amino acids long. The chain's CDR3 is CASSLEPGQGAFQPQHF. CDR3 nucleotides: TGTGCCAGCAGCTTGGAACCAGGACAGGGGGCTTTCCAGCCCCAGCATTTT.

The chain links TRBV5-6 to TRBJ1-2; 8 bases match TRBD1. Per germline, CDR1 SGHDT and CDR2 YYEEEE. Germline trimming cut 0 bases from V and 6 bases from J; bases unmatched to any gene: 7. The length of the CDR3 is 15 residues. The CDR3 DNA follows: TGTGCCAGCAGCTTGGTGGCAGGGGGCTTTAATGGCTACACCTTC. Translated, it gives CASSLVAGGFNGYTF.

This chain connects TRBV6-5 to TRBJ1-1, with D perhaps matching TRBD1 (5 bases). The CDR3 is 11 residues long. Germline CDR1 reads MNHEY; CDR2 reads SVGAGI. This CDR3 reads CATDSYTEAFF. The CDR3 DNA reads TGTGCTACAGACAGTTACACTGAAGCTTTCTTT.

The CDR3: CAWSVPGGSRFYGYTF. The CDR3 DNA follows: TGTGCCTGGAGTGTACCGGGGGGGTCGAGATTCTATGGCTACACCTTC. The chain couples TRBV30 to TRBJ1-2, with TRBD1 as a possible D gene (5 bases). The CDR3 extends over 16 amino acids. Trimming took 0 bases from V and 4 from J, leaving 18 bases between them. Germline values: CDR1 GTSNPN, CDR2 SVGIG (reference sequence).

For the CDR3, the DNA is TGTGCCAGCAGTCGACGGGGTCAGCCCCAGCATTTT. This translates into CASSRRGQPQHF. The genes are TRBV6-5 and TRBJ1-5; no clear D gene. Between the trimmed V and J ends, which lost 5 bases and 6 bases, there was a span of 8 bases. Germline CDR1 and CDR2: MNHEY and SVGAGI. CDR3 size: 12 residues.